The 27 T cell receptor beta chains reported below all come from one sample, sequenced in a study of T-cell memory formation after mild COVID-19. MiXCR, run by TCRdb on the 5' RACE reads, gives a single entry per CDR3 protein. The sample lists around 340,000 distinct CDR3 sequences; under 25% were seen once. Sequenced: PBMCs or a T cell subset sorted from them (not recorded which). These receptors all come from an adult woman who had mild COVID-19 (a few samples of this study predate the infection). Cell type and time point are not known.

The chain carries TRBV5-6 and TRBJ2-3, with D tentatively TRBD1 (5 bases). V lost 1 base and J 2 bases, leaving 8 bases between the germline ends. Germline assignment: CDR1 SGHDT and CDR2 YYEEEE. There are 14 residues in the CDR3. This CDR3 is CASSLNRNTDTQYF. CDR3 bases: TGTGCCAGCAGCTTGAACAGGAACACAGATACGCAGTATTTT.

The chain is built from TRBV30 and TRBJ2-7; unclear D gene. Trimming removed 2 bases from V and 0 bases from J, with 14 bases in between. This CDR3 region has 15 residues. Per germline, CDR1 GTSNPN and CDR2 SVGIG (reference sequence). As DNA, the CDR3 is TGTGCCTGGAGTAGGGCCAGGCCAAGCTCCTACGAGCAGTACTTC. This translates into CAWSRARPSSYEQYF. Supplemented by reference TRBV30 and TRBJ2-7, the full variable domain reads SQTIHQWPATLVQPVGSPLSLECTVEGTSNPNLYWYRQAAGRGLQLLFYSVGIGQISSEVPQNLSASRPQDRQFILSSKKLLLSDSGFYLCAWSRARPSSYEQYFGPGTRLTVT.

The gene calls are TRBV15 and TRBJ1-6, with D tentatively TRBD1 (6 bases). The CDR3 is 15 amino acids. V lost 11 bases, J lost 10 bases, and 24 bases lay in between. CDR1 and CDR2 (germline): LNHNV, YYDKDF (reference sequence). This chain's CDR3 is CASRGGREVGSPLHF. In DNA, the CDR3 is TGTGCCTCTCGCGGGGGGCGCGAGGTTGGCTCACCCCTCCACTTT. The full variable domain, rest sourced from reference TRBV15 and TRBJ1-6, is DAMVIQNPRYQVTQFGKPVTLSCSQTLNHNVMYWYQQKSSQAPKLLFHYYDKDFNNEADTPDNFQSRRPNTSFCFLDIRSPGLGDTAMYLCASRGGREVGSPLHFGNGTRLTVT.

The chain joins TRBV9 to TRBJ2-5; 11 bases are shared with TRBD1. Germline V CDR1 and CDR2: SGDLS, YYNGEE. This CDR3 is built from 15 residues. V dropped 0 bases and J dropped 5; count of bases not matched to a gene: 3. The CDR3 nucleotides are TGTGCCAGCAGCGTAGGATGGGACAGGGGGGAGACCCAGTACTTC. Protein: CASSVGWDRGETQYF.

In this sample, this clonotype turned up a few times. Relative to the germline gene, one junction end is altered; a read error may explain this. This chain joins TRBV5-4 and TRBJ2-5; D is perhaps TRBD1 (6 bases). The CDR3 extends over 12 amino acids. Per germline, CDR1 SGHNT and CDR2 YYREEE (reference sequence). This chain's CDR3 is CASSFQGPLISF. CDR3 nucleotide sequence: TGTGCCAGCAGCTTTCAGGGGCCTCTTATATCCTTC.

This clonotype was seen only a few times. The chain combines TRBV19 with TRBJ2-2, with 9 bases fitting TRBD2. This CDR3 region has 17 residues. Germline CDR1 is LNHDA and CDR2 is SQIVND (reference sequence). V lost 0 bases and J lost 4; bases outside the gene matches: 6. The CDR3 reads CASSIDTAGGGTGELFF. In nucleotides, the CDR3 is TGTGCCAGTAGTATAGATACCGCGGGAGGGGGCACCGGGGAGCTGTTTTTT. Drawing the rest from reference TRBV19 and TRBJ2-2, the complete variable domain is DGGITQSPKYLFRKEGQNVTLSCEQNLNHDAMYWYRQDPGQGLRLIYYSQIVNDFQKGDIAEGYSVSREKKESFPLTVTSAQKNPTAFYLCASSIDTAGGGTGELFFGEGSRLTVL.

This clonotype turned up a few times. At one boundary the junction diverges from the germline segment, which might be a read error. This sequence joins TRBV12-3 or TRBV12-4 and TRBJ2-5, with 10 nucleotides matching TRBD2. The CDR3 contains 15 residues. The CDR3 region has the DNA TGTGCCAGCAGATTAGCGGGGGGTTTCCAAGAGACCCAGTACTTC. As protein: CASRLAGGFQETQYF.

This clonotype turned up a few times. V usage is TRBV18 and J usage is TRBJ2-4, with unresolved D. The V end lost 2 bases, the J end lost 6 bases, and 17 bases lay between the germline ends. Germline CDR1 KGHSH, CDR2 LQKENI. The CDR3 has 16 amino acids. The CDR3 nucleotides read TGTGCCAGCTCACCAGGGTCCTACGAGGCAGGAAACATTCAGTACTTC. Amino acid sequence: CASSPGSYEAGNIQYF.

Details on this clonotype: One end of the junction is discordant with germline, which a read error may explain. The DNA of the CDR3 is TGTGCCAGCAGTTTGACAGATATGAACACTGAAGCTTTCTTT. Translating gives CASSLTDMNTEAFF. The chain is built from TRBV5-1 and TRBJ1-1, with D maybe TRBD1 (5 bases). Germline values: CDR1 SGHRS, CDR2 YFSETQ. This CDR3 has 14 residues.

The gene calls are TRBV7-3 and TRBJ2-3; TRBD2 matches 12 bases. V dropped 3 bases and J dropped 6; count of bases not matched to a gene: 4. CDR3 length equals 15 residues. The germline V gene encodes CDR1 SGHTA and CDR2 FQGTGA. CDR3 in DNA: TGTGCCAGCAGCTTCGGACTAGCGGGGTTGGATACGCAGTATTTT. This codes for CASSFGLAGLDTQYF. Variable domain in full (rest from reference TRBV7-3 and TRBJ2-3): GAGVSQTPSNKVTEKGKYVELRCDPISGHTALYWYRQSLGQGPEFLIYFQGTGAADDSGLPNDRFFAVRPEGSVSTLKIQRTERGDSAVYLCASSFGLAGLDTQYFGPGTRLTVL.

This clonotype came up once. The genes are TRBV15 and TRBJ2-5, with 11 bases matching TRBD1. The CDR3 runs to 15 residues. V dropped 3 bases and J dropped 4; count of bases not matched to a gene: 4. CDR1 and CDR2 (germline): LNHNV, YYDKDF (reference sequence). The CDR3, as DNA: TGTGCCACCAGCAGGGACAGGGGGCTGGGAGAGACCCAGTACTTC. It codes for CATSRDRGLGETQYF. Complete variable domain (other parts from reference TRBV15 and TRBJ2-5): DAMVIQNPRYQVTQFGKPVTLSCSQTLNHNVMYWYQQKSSQAPKLLFHYYDKDFNNEADTPDNFQSRRPNTSFCFLDIRSPGLGDTAMYLCATSRDRGLGETQYFGPGTRLLVL.

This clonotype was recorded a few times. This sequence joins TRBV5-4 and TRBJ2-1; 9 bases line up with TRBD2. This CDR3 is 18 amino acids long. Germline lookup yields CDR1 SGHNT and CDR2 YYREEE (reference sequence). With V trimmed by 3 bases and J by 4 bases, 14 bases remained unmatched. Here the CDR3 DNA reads TGTGCCAGCAGCTCCCGGTCAGGGGTAGCGGGAGTGTACAATGAGCAGTTCTTC. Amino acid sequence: CASSSRSGVAGVYNEQFF.

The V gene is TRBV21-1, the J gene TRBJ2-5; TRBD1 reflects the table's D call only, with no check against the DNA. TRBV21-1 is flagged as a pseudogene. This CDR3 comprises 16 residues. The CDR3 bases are TGTGCCAGCAGATTACAGGGGGCGAGGGGACAAGAGACCCAGTACTTC. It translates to CASRLQGARGQETQYF.

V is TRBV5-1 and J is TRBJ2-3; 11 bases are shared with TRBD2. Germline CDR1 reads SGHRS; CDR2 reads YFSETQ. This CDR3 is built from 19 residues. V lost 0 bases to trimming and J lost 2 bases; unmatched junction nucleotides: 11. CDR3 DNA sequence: TGCGCCAGCAGCTTGGTCGGGGCTAGCGGGGGGTATTCCACAGATACGCAGTATTTT. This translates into CASSLVGASGGYSTDTQYF. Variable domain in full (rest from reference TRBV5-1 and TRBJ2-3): KAGVTQTPRYLIKTRGQQVTLSCSPISGHRSVSWYQQTPGQGLQFLFEYFSETQRNKGNFPGRFSGRQFSNSRSEMNVSTLELGDSALYLCASSLVGASGGYSTDTQYFGPGTRLTVL.

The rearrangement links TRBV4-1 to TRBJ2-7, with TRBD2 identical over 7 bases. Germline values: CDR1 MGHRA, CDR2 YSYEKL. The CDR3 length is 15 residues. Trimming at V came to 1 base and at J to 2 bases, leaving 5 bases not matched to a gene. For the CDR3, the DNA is TGCGCCAGCAGCCAAGTGCTAGCGGCCACCTACGAGCAGTACTTC. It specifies CASSQVLAATYEQYF.

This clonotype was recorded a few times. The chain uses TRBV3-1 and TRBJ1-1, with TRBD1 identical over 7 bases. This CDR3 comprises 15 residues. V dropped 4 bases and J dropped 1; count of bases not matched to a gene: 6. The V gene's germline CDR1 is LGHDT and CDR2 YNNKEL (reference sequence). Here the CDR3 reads CASSRLWTGNTEAFF. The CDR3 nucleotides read TGTGCCAGCAGCCGCCTCTGGACAGGGAACACTGAAGCTTTCTTT.

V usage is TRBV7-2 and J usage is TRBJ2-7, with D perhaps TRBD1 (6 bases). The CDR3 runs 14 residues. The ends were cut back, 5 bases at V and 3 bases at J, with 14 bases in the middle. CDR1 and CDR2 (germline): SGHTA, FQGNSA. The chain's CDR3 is CASSDRRTHYEQYF. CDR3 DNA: TGTGCCAGCAGCGACAGGAGAACCCACTACGAGCAGTACTTC.

CDR3 sequence (DNA): TGTGCCAGCAGCCCCTGGACGGTGAACACTGAAGCTTTCTTT. Translated, it gives CASSPWTVNTEAFF. The genes are TRBV7-2 and TRBJ1-1; D gene uncertain. The CDR3 length is 14 residues. Germline CDR1 SGHTA, CDR2 FQGNSA. Trimming left V 5 bases short and J 0 bases short, with 10 bases between.

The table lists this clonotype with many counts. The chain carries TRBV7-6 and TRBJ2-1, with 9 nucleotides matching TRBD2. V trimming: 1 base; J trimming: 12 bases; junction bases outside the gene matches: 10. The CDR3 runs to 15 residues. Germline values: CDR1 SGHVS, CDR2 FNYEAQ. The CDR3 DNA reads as TGTGCCAGCAGCTTAGACGAGACTAGCGGAAAACCGCAGTTCTTC. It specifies CASSLDETSGKPQFF.

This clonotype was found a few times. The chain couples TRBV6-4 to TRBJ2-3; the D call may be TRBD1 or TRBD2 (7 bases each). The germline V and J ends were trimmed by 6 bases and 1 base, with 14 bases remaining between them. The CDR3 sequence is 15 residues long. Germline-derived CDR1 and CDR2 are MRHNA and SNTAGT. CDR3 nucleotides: TGTGCCAGCAGCTCAGGGGGGGCTGGCACAGATACGCAGTATTTT. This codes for CASSSGGAGTDTQYF.

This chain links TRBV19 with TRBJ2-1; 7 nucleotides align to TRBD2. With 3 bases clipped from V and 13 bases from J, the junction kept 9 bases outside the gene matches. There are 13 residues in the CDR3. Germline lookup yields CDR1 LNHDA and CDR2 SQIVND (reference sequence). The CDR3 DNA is TGTGCCAGTAGTATTAGGGGAGGGCAGGGACAGTTCTTC. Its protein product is CASSIRGGQGQFF.

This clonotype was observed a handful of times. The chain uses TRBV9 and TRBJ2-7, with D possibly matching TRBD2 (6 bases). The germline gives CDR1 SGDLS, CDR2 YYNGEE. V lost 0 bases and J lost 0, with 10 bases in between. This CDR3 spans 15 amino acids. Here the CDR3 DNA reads TGTGCCAGCAGCGTAGCTAGCGTCCCCTCCTACGAGCAGTACTTC. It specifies CASSVASVPSYEQYF.

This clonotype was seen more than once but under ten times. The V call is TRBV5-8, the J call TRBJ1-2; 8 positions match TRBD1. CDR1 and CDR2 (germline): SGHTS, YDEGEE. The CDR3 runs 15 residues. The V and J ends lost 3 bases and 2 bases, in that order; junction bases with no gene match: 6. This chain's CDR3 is CASSYPTGENYGYTF. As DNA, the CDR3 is TGTGCCAGCAGCTACCCGACAGGGGAGAACTATGGCTACACCTTC.

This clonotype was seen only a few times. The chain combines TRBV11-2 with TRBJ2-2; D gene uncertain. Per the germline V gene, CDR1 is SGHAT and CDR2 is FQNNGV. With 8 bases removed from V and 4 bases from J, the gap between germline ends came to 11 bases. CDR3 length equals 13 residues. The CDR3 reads CASYGLGTGELFF. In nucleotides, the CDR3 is TGTGCCAGCTACGGGTTGGGCACCGGGGAGCTGTTTTTT.

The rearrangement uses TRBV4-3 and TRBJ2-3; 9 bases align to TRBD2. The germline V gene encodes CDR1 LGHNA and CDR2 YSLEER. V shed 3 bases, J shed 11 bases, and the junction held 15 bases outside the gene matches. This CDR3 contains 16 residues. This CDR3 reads CASSQEVSGRVYKQYF. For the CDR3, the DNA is TGCGCCAGCAGCCAGGAAGTTAGCGGGAGAGTATATAAGCAGTATTTT.

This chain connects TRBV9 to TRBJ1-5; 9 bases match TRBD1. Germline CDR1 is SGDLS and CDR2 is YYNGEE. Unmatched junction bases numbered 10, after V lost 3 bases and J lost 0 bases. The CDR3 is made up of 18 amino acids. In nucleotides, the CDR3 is TGTGCCAGCAGCGGAACGGACAGGGGAGGTGTTAGCAATCAGCCCCAGCATTTT. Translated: CASSGTDRGGVSNQPQHF.

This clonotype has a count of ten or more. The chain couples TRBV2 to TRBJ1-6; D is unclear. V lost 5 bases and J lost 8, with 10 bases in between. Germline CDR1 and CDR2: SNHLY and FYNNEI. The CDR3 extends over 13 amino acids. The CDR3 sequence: CASSLGLYSPLHF. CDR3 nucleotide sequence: TGTGCCAGCAGTTTAGGACTGTATTCACCCCTCCACTTT.